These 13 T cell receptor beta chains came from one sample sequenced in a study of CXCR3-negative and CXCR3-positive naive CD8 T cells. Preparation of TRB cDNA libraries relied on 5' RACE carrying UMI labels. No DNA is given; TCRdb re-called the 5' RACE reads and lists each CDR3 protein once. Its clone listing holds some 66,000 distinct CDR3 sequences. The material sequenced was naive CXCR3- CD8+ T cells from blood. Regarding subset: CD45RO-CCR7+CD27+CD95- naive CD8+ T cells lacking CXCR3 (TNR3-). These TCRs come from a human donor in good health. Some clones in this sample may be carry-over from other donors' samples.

This chain's CDR3 is CASSPVPITLNQPQHF. The V gene is TRBV27, the J gene TRBJ1-5. The CDR3 sequence is 16 residues long. Per germline, CDR1 MNHEY and CDR2 SMNVEV (reference sequence).

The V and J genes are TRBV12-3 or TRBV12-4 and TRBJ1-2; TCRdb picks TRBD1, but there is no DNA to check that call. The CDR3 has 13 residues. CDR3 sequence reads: CASSPGTVYGYTF.

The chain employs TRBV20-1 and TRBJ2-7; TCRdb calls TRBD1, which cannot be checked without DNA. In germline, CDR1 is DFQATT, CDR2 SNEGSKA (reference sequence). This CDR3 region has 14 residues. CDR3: CSARGSGAIPEQYF.

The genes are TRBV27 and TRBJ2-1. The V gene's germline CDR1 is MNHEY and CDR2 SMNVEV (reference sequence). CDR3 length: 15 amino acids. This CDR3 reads CASSLLIGPYNEQFF.

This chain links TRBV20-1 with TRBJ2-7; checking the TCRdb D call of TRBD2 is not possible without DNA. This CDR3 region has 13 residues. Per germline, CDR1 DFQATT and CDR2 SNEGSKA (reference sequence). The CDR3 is CSARSLGGSAQYF.

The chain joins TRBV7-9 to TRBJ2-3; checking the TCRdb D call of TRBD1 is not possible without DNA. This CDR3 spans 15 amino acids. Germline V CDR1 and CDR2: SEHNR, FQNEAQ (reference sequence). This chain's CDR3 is CASSLGGAGSDTQYF.

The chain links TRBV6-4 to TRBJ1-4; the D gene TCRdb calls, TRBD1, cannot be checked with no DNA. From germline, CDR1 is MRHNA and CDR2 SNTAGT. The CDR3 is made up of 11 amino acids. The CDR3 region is CASRGREKLFF.

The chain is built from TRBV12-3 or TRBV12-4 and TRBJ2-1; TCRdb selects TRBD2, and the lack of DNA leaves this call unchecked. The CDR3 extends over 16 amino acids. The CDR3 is CASNLGGQNPPNEQFF.

The CDR3: CASSSGSYEQYF. V usage is TRBV6-2 or TRBV6-3 and J usage is TRBJ2-7. CDR1 and CDR2 (germline): MNHEY, SVGEGT. The CDR3 extends over 12 amino acids.

Here the CDR3 reads CSVGSGTGELFF. The gene calls are TRBV29-1 and TRBJ2-2. The CDR3 is 12 residues long. From germline, CDR1 is SQVTM and CDR2 ANQGSEA.

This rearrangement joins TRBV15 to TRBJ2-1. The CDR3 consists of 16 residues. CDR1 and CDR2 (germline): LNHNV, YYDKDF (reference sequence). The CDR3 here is CATSRDSASRYNEQFF. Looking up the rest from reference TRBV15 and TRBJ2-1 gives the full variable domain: DAMVIQNPRYQVTQFGKPVTLSCSQTLNHNVMYWYQQKSSQAPKLLFHYYDKDFNNEADTPDNFQSRRPNTSFCFLDIRSPGLGDTAMYLCATSRDSASRYNEQFFGPGTRLTVL.

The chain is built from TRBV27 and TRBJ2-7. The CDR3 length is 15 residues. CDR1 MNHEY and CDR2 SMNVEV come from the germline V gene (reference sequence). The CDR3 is CASSLQGSSPYEQYF.

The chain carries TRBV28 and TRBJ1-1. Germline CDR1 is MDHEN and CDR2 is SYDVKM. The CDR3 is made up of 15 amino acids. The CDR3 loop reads CASSMRRGWMAEAFF.